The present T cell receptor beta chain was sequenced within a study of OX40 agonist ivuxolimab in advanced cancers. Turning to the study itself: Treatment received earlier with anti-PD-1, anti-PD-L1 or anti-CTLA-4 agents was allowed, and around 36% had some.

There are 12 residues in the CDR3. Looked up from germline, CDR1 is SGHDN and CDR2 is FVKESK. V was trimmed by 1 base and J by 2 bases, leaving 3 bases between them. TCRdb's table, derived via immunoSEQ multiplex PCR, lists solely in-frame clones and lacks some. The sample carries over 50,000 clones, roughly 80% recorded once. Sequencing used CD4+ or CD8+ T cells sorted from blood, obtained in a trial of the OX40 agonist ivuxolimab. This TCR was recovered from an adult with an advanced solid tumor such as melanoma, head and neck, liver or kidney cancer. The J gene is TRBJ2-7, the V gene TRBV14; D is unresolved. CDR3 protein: CASSQVTYEQYF. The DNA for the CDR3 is TGTGCCAGCAGCCAAGTCACCTACGAGCAGTACTTC.